These 30 T cell receptor beta chains were all obtained from the same sample, sequenced in a study of shared clonotypes between healthy human individuals. Measured with immunoSEQ multiplex PCR; TCRdb has only the in-frame clones, and not every one. The profile covers nearly 1,000,000 clones, with over 60% appearing a single time and approximately 1.5% taken by the ten largest. The sequenced sample was memory CD4+ T cells sorted from blood. The subset is: CD45RA-negative fraction. The receptors shown here come from a man between 18 and 35 years old in good health.

In this sample, this clone turned up a few times. This rearrangement joins TRBV4-3 to TRBJ2-2; the match to TRBD2 covers 8 bases. CDR1 is LGHNA, CDR2 YSLEER, per germline. Trimming removed 0 bases from V and 4 bases from J; junction bases left unmatched: 4. The CDR3 runs 16 residues. The CDR3 protein is CASSQEWGLGTGELFF. CDR3 bases: TGCGCCAGCAGCCAAGAGTGGGGACTAGGCACCGGGGAGCTGTTTTTT.

The chain carries TRBV10-3 and TRBJ2-3; 14 bases fit TRBD2. The CDR3 is 17 residues long. CDR1 is ENHRY and CDR2 is SYGVKD in the germline V gene. V shed 6 bases and J 1 base; nucleotides not matched to a gene: 6. CDR3 sequence reads: CAISISGLAGGTDTQYF. In nucleotides, the CDR3 is TGTGCCATCAGCATTTCGGGACTAGCGGGAGGCACAGATACGCAGTATTTT.

This clone has only one observation. This chain uses TRBV21-1 with TRBJ1-5; TRBD1, the table's D call, lacks a check against the DNA. TRBV21-1 is marked as a pseudogene. The length of the CDR3 is 17 residues. CDR3 loop: CASSTRGQGGPPEPQHF. CDR3 DNA: TGTGCCAGCAGCACCCGTGGACAGGGAGGGCCCCCAGAGCCCCAGCATTTT.

The V and J genes are TRBV4-1 and TRBJ2-3; 7 nucleotides line up with TRBD2. This CDR3 is built from 16 residues. Per germline, CDR1 MGHRA and CDR2 YSYEKL. The V gene end was trimmed by 0 bases and the J gene end by 3 bases; junction bases not matched to a gene: 6. The CDR3 DNA sequence: TGCGCCAGCAGCCAAGATGAGTGGGGGGGGACAGATACGCAGTATTTT. Translating gives CASSQDEWGGTDTQYF.

CDR3 sequence reads: CASSPGMAYNEQFF. The CDR3 region has the DNA TGTGCCAGCAGCCCAGGCATGGCCTACAATGAGCAGTTCTTC. The chain employs TRBV28 and TRBJ2-1, with D unresolved. This CDR3 is built from 14 residues. Germline lookup yields CDR1 MDHEN and CDR2 SYDVKM. V lost 6 bases and J 2 bases, leaving 11 bases between the germline ends.

V is TRBV30 and J is TRBJ1-1; D is ambiguous. Per the germline V gene, CDR1 is GTSNPN and CDR2 is SVGIG (reference sequence). This CDR3 has 13 amino acids. Trimming left V 0 bases short and J 2 bases short, with 7 bases between. Written as DNA, the CDR3 is TGTGCCTGGAGTGTTTCCACCAACACTGAAGCTTTCTTT. Translated: CAWSVSTNTEAFF.

The chain couples TRBV5-4 to TRBJ1-3; a weak D match, TRBD1 (5 bases). The CDR3 is 14 residues long. Per the germline V gene, CDR1 is SGHNT and CDR2 is YYREEE (reference sequence). The V end was cut by 3 bases, the J end by 3 bases, with 10 bases between. The CDR3 sequence is CASSWDGGGNTIYF. CDR3 nucleotide sequence: TGTGCCAGCAGCTGGGATGGGGGTGGAAACACCATATATTTT.

This chain links TRBV6-1 with TRBJ1-5; D gene ambiguous. V lost 8 bases to trimming and J lost 7 bases, with 12 bases between them. The V gene's germline CDR1 is MNHNS and CDR2 SASEGT. The CDR3 runs 12 residues. The CDR3 nucleotides read TGTGCCAGCGGCTGGCAGGAGCAGCCCCAGCATTTT. Translating gives CASGWQEQPQHF.

The rearrangement links TRBV19 to TRBJ1-2, with TRBD1 matching 7 bases. Losses at the gene ends were 5 bases for V and 4 bases for J; bases not matched to a gene: 13. This CDR3 contains 16 residues. CDR1 and CDR2 (germline): LNHDA, SQIVND (reference sequence). CDR3 bases: TGTGCCAGTAGTCCGTACCCTCCGACAGGGTCCTATGGCTACACCTTC. Translated: CASSPYPPTGSYGYTF.

This chain uses TRBV19 with TRBJ1-2, with D possibly matching TRBD1 (6 bases). The CDR3 consists of 16 residues. Trimming took 3 bases from V and 4 from J, leaving 18 bases between them. CDR1 LNHDA and CDR2 SQIVND come from the germline V gene (reference sequence). This CDR3 reads CASSMANRVESYGYTF. In DNA, the CDR3 is TGTGCCAGTAGTATGGCGAACAGGGTCGAGTCCTATGGCTACACCTTC.

For this clone: Other DNA sequences of this sample code for an identical CDR3. The rearrangement uses TRBV18 and TRBJ2-5, with a weak D call TRBD2 (5 bases). Per germline, CDR1 KGHSH and CDR2 LQKENI. The CDR3 spans 14 residues. V was trimmed by 0 bases and J by 2 bases, leaving 7 bases between them. This CDR3 is CASSPPTNQETQYF. The DNA for the CDR3 is TGTGCCAGCTCACCACCGACTAATCAAGAGACCCAGTACTTC.

The chain has TRBV7-8 and TRBJ1-3; D is unclear. The CDR3 loop spans 15 amino acids. With 1 base removed from V and 3 bases from J, the gap between germline ends came to 10 bases. Germline CDR1 is SGHVS and CDR2 is FQNEAQ. This CDR3 is CASSLGGLRGNTIYF. The CDR3 bases are TGTGCCAGCAGCTTAGGAGGGCTTCGTGGAAACACCATATATTTT.

The chain uses TRBV2 and TRBJ2-5; D may be TRBD2 (6 bases). V was cut by 4 bases and J by 5 bases, with 14 bases left in between. The CDR3 runs to 14 residues. Germline V lookup: CDR1 SNHLY, CDR2 FYNNEI. CDR3 sequence reads: CASSGTTQVETQYF. CDR3 in DNA: TGTGCCAGCAGTGGGACTACCCAAGTGGAGACCCAGTACTTC.

This chain links TRBV5-6 with TRBJ1-1; D gene ambiguous. V gave up 2 bases and J gave up 9 bases, with 14 bases separating them. CDR1 and CDR2 (germline): SGHDT, YYEEEE. This CDR3 spans 13 amino acids. This chain's CDR3 is CASSFNHDRQAFF. CDR3 DNA sequence: TGTGCCAGCAGCTTCAATCACGACCGTCAAGCTTTCTTT.

V gene TRBV5-1 combines with J gene TRBJ1-6; 9 bases fit TRBD1. Germline V gene lookup returns CDR1 SGHRS and CDR2 YFSETQ. The junction had 5 bases not matched to a gene; V was cut back by 4 bases and J by 9 bases. The CDR3 consists of 14 residues. CDR3 nucleotides: TGCGCCAGCAGCCAGGGACAGGGTTTTTCACCCCTCCACTTT. Its protein is CASSQGQGFSPLHF.

The J gene is TRBJ2-4, the V gene TRBV30; tentative D call: TRBD1 (6 bases). V dropped 4 bases and J dropped 0 bases, with 13 bases sitting between them. Germline CDR1 is GTSNPN and CDR2 is SVGIG (reference sequence). This CDR3 spans 15 amino acids. For the CDR3, the DNA is TGTGCCTGGACCTCCCGGACAGTAGCCAAAAACATTCAGTACTTC. Translation gives CAWTSRTVAKNIQYF.

CDR3 in DNA: TGTGCCAGCAGCCTTATCGGAAAACCCCGCTACGAGCAGTACTTC. This sequence encodes CASSLIGKPRYEQYF. This rearrangement joins TRBV5-6 to TRBJ2-7; no firm D call. The length of the CDR3 is 15 residues. V lost 4 bases, J lost 3 bases, and 17 bases lay in between. Germline V gene sequence: CDR1 SGHDT, CDR2 YYEEEE.

This clone was observed once. The rearrangement joins TRBV27 to TRBJ2-7; 7 bases agree with TRBD2. This CDR3 comprises 14 residues. From germline, CDR1 is MNHEY and CDR2 SMNVEV (reference sequence). The junction had 7 bases not matched to a gene; V was cut back by 5 bases and J by 3 bases. CDR3 sequence reads: CASSTSGINYEQYF. The DNA for the CDR3 is TGTGCCAGCAGTACAAGCGGGATAAACTACGAGCAGTACTTC.

J is TRBJ2-4 and V is TRBV2; 9 nucleotides align to TRBD1. In germline, CDR1 is SNHLY, CDR2 FYNNEI. The CDR3 is 12 amino acids. The J segment lost 11 bases and the V segment lost 6 bases, leaving 5 bases of the junction unmatched. CDR3 protein: CASRDRGSFQYF. CDR3 in DNA: TGTGCCAGCAGGGACAGGGGAAGTTTTCAGTACTTC.

Comment on this clone: A much more abundant neighbour one base away suggests this may be a read error. The V call is TRBV7-2, the J call TRBJ1-1, with D possibly being TRBD1 (6 bases). V lost 8 bases to trimming and J lost 0 bases, with 13 bases between them. This CDR3 region has 14 residues. From germline, CDR1 is SGHTA and CDR2 FQGNSA. CDR3 region: CASGPDRLNTEAFF. CDR3 nucleotides: TGTGCCAGCGGTCCGGACAGACTGAACACTGAAGCTTTCTTT.

This clone came up once. This chain joins TRBV28 and TRBJ2-7; D not certain. The CDR3 sequence is 14 residues long. The V end was cut by 5 bases, the J end by 1 base, with 12 bases between. Germline V gene sequence: CDR1 MDHEN, CDR2 SYDVKM. This chain's CDR3 is CASSTQRVSYEQYF. In DNA form, the CDR3 reads TGTGCCAGCAGTACCCAACGGGTATCCTACGAGCAGTACTTC.

This clone was seen a few times. An end of the junction differs from the germline gene, which may be a read error. The chain employs TRBV6-1 and TRBJ1-2, with D tentatively TRBD1 (6 bases). The germline CDR1 and CDR2 sequences are MNHNS and SASEGT. The CDR3 contains 13 residues. CDR3 DNA: TGTGCCAGCAGAGAAGACAGGCTCCTAGGCTACACCTTC. Protein: CASREDRLLGYTF.

The rearrangement uses TRBV5-1 and TRBJ1-3, with D possibly matching TRBD1 (5 bases). The V end lost 5 bases, the J end lost 4 bases, and 10 bases lay between the germline ends. The CDR3 extends over 13 amino acids. Germline V CDR1 and CDR2: SGHRS, YFSETQ. The CDR3 DNA sequence: TGCGCCAGCAGTCAACAGGAAGGAAACACCATATATTTT. Translated: CASSQQEGNTIYF. Combining the CDR3 with reference TRBV5-1 and TRBJ1-3 gives the whole variable domain KAGVTQTPRYLIKTRGQQVTLSCSPISGHRSVSWYQQTPGQGLQFLFEYFSETQRNKGNFPGRFSGRQFSNSRSEMNVSTLELGDSALYLCASSQQEGNTIYFGEGSWLTVV.

This sequence joins TRBV18 and TRBJ1-6; TRBD1 matches at 12 bases. The V segment lost 6 bases and the J segment 9 bases; nucleotides outside the gene matches: 6. The CDR3 totals 15 residues. The germline V gene has CDR1 KGHSH and CDR2 LQKENI. The CDR3 sequence: CASSPGTGGISPLHF. CDR3 nucleotide sequence: TGTGCCAGCTCGCCCGGGACAGGGGGCATTTCACCCCTCCACTTT.

Comments on this clone: This sample also contains other DNA sequences that code for the same CDR3. This rearrangement joins TRBV5-1 to TRBJ2-5; 8 bases are a match to TRBD1. This CDR3 has 14 residues. CDR1 is SGHRS, CDR2 YFSETQ, per germline. V was clipped by 1 base and J by 5 bases; unmatched bases: 4. CDR3 sequence reads: CASSLQGAGETQYF. In DNA, the CDR3 is TGCGCCAGCAGCTTGCAGGGGGCGGGGGAGACCCAGTACTTC.

V and J are TRBV2 and TRBJ2-3, with 10 bases aligning to TRBD2. Germline-derived CDR1 and CDR2 are SNHLY and FYNNEI. The junction had 6 bases not matched to a gene; V was cut back by 7 bases and J by 2 bases. The CDR3 contains 15 residues. CDR3 in amino acids: CASTFSGGNTDTQYF. CDR3 sequence (DNA): TGTGCCAGCACCTTTAGCGGGGGGAACACAGATACGCAGTATTTT. The full variable domain, its missing parts supplied by reference TRBV2 and TRBJ2-3, is EPEVTQTPSHQVTQMGQEVILRCVPISNHLYFYWYRQILGQKVEFLVSFYNNEISEKSEIFDDQFSVERPDGSNFTLKIRSTKLEDSAMYFCASTFSGGNTDTQYFGPGTRLTVL.

The gene calls are TRBV11-2 and TRBJ2-7; the D is unclear. The CDR3 is made up of 17 amino acids. The germline gives CDR1 SGHAT, CDR2 FQNNGV. V was trimmed by 1 base and J by 0 bases, leaving 16 bases between them. The CDR3 here is CASSLALEAYSSYEQYF. The CDR3 nucleotides read TGTGCCAGCAGCTTAGCCCTAGAGGCCTACAGCTCCTACGAGCAGTACTTC.

This clone was seen just once. The chain couples TRBV27 to TRBJ1-1; 8 nucleotides agree with TRBD1. The CDR3 spans 12 residues. Germline values: CDR1 MNHEY, CDR2 SMNVEV (reference sequence). V shed 6 bases, J shed 10 bases, and the junction held 7 bases outside the gene matches. The CDR3 sequence is CASSKQGGGAFF. The CDR3, as DNA: TGTGCCAGCAGCAAACAGGGGGGGGGAGCTTTCTTT.

The chain has TRBV2 and TRBJ2-7; either TRBD1 or TRBD2 may fit D (5 bases each). CDR3 length equals 14 residues. Between the trimmed V and J ends, which lost 4 bases and 1 base, there was a span of 11 bases. Germline V lookup: CDR1 SNHLY, CDR2 FYNNEI. CDR3 DNA sequence: TGTGCCAGCAGTGTAGGGGACGTTTCCTACGAGCAGTACTTC. Its translation: CASSVGDVSYEQYF.

The chain's CDR3 is CASSQDISNYGYTF. CDR3 nucleotides: TGCGCCAGCAGCCAAGATATCTCTAACTATGGCTACACCTTC. This chain uses TRBV4-1 with TRBJ1-2; D unclear. This CDR3 comprises 14 residues. Germline-derived CDR1 and CDR2 are MGHRA and YSYEKL. V was pared by 0 bases and J by 0 bases, with 5 bases between.